This TCR beta chain emerged from a study of cytomegalovirus exposure and HLA in healthy donors. Study context: The Caucasian-associated ancestry cluster held about 80% of a few hundred genotyped donors.

PCR was performed using 60 Vbeta and 13 Jbeta primers. Here immunoSEQ multiplex PCR was the method, and the copy in TCRdb shows in-frame clones only, minus some. The sample lists about 62,000 clones, roughly 76% seen once, with about 8.3% in the top ten. Germline V gene data show CDR1 as LNHDA and CDR2 as SQIVND (reference sequence). Between the trimmed V and J ends, which lost 8 bases and 4 bases, there was a span of 24 bases. The CDR3 sequence is 17 residues long. The TCR comes from a man aged 55 to 69 in good health and CMV-seropositive. Sequenced: PBMCs. This sequence joins TRBV19 and TRBJ1-5; D remains unclear. CDR3 amino acids: CASRNGGSQRSNQPQHF. As DNA, the CDR3 is TGTGCCAGTCGCAACGGCGGAAGTCAGAGATCAAATCAGCCCCAGCATTTT.